This entry lists 12 T cell receptor beta chains sequenced from one sample in a study of T-cell reconstitution after alpha-beta-depleted transplantation in children. Library preparation (for TCRbeta) was performed with unique molecular identifiers. TCRdb reanalysed the PCR reads using MiXCR and keeps one entry per CDR3 protein. The sample holds some 6,000 distinct CDR3 sequences; about a sixth are singletons and the top ten take roughly 12%. The source material was PBMCs, mostly from graft donor cells, sampled 60 days after TCRalphabeta/CD19-depleted stem cell transplant. These receptors all stem from a male patient between 10 and 17 years old who had a stem cell transplant for acute myeloid leukemia, so the T cells may come from the graft donor.

By frequency in the sample, this clonotype is medium-sized. V is TRBV12-3 or TRBV12-4 and J is TRBJ2-1; no reliable D call. CDR3 size: 15 residues. V lost 7 bases to trimming and J lost 9 bases, with 22 bases between them. The CDR3: CASTPRDRPLVEQFF. CDR3 bases: TGTGCCAGCACCCCAAGGGATCGCCCCCTGGTTGAGCAGTTCTTC.

This clonotype was observed a few times. This rearrangement joins TRBV7-2 to TRBJ2-1, with D unresolved. The CDR3 length is 14 residues. Trimming shortened V by 1 base and J by 7 bases, and 11 bases separated the two germline ends. Germline V gene lookup returns CDR1 SGHTA and CDR2 FQGNSA. The CDR3 sequence: CASSLDPLRNEQFF. The CDR3, as DNA: TGTGCCAGCAGCTTAGATCCGCTGCGGAATGAGCAGTTCTTC.

This clonotype is categorized as medium-sized. In DNA form, the CDR3 reads TGTGCCAGCAGTTACTCGCTTTTCGGGAGCACAGATACGCAGTATTTT. It specifies CASSYSLFGSTDTQYF. This chain connects TRBV6-5 to TRBJ2-3, with unresolved D. V was trimmed by 0 bases and J by 0 bases, leaving 10 bases between them. The CDR3 is 16 residues long. CDR1 is MNHEY, CDR2 SVGAGI, per germline.

Worth noting for this clonotype: A read error may produce the germline difference seen at one junction end. The V call is TRBV4-3, the J call TRBJ1-5, with TRBD1 matching over 9 bases. CDR3 length: 16 residues. Germline assignment: CDR1 LGHNA and CDR2 YSLEER. The chain's CDR3 is CASSQDTGGGGQPKHF. CDR3 bases: TGCGCCAGCAGCCAAGATACAGGGGGCGGCGGTCAGCCCAAGCATTTT.

In its sample, this clonotype was seen a few times. This sequence joins TRBV5-6 and TRBJ2-3; TRBD1 aligns across 9 bases. Germline V gene sequence: CDR1 SGHDT, CDR2 YYEEEE. The J segment lost 2 bases and the V segment lost 5 bases, leaving 6 bases of the junction unmatched. CDR3 length equals 15 residues. CDR3 DNA sequence: TGTGCCAGCAGGGAGGGGACAGGGCCCACAGATACGCAGTATTTT. Translation gives CASREGTGPTDTQYF.

This clonotype occurred a few times. The chain recombines TRBV20-1 with TRBJ2-5, with D perhaps TRBD2 (5 bases). There are 15 residues in the CDR3. Looked up from germline, CDR1 is DFQATT and CDR2 is SNEGSKA (reference sequence). Trimming left V 4 bases short and J 5 bases short, with 20 bases between. The CDR3 sequence is CSAKSRTDRMETQYF. In DNA form, the CDR3 reads TGCAGTGCTAAGAGCAGGACTGACCGTATGGAGACCCAGTACTTC.

The gene calls are TRBV6-2 or TRBV6-3 and TRBJ2-2; TRBD1 matches at 7 bases. The trim removed 6 bases at V and 2 bases at J, leaving 3 bases unmatched. The length of the CDR3 is 14 residues. Per the germline V gene, CDR1 is MNHEY and CDR2 is SVGEGT. CDR3 residues: CASRRDRNTGELFF. The CDR3 DNA sequence: TGTGCCAGCAGACGGGACAGAAACACCGGGGAGCTGTTTTTT.

The genes are TRBV7-9 and TRBJ1-4, with TRBD1 as a possible D gene (5 bases). The V gene's germline CDR1 is SEHNR and CDR2 FQNEAQ (reference sequence). The CDR3 totals 14 residues. V shed 5 bases and J shed 10 bases, with 17 bases lying between them. In DNA, the CDR3 is TGTGCCAGCAGCCCAAGGGAGGGGTTTGGAAAACTGTTTTTT. It yields the protein CASSPREGFGKLFF.

This chain uses TRBV28 with TRBJ2-1, with TRBD2 identical over 8 bases. Germline assignment: CDR1 MDHEN and CDR2 SYDVKM. Unmatched junction bases numbered 10, after V lost 3 bases and J lost 6 bases. The CDR3 has 16 residues. CDR3 sequence (DNA): TGTGCCAGCAGTTTCTCAGCGGGAGTGTGGGGCAATGAGCAGTTCTTC. Protein sequence: CASSFSAGVWGNEQFF.

This clonotype has just a few counts. The chain is built from TRBV28 and TRBJ2-5; the D gene is possibly TRBD2 (6 bases). The germline gives CDR1 MDHEN, CDR2 SYDVKM. This CDR3 contains 14 residues. Trimming shortened V by 6 bases and J by 5 bases, and 16 bases separated the two germline ends. CDR3 coding DNA: TGTGCCAGCAGCCTGGTGGTCGGAGGGGAGACCCAGTACTTC. Protein product: CASSLVVGGETQYF.

The V and J genes are TRBV5-1 and TRBJ2-1, with 12 bases matching TRBD1. With 5 bases clipped from V and 5 bases from J, the junction kept 5 bases outside the gene matches. This CDR3 has 15 residues. The V gene's germline CDR1 is SGHRS and CDR2 YFSETQ. CDR3 DNA sequence: TGCGCCAGCAGTTCCGGGACAGGGGGCAACAATGAGCAGTTCTTC. Encoded protein: CASSSGTGGNNEQFF. Based on the CDR3 plus reference TRBV5-1 and TRBJ2-1, the full variable domain is KAGVTQTPRYLIKTRGQQVTLSCSPISGHRSVSWYQQTPGQGLQFLFEYFSETQRNKGNFPGRFSGRQFSNSRSEMNVSTLELGDSALYLCASSSGTGGNNEQFFGPGTRLTVL.

By share, this clonotype counts as medium-sized. The chain couples TRBV6-2 or TRBV6-3 to TRBJ1-5; the D is unclear. Germline V gene sequence: CDR1 MNHEY, CDR2 SVGEGT. The CDR3 extends over 15 amino acids. V was clipped by 6 bases and J by 0 bases, with 12 bases between them. DNA of the CDR3: TGTGCCAGCAGACCCCAGGAGACTAGCAATCAGCCCCAGCATTTT. As protein: CASRPQETSNQPQHF.